The clone carrying this T cell receptor (beta chain) turned up a few times. The target antigen is unknown. An overlapping HIV-1 Gag peptide pool stimulated these cells at roughly 1 ug/peptide/mL. Sorted nonresponding memory CD4+ T cells were CD40L-negative, CD69-negative, CD45RO-high. Donors had CD4+ T cell counts above 400 cells/uL and were CMV-seropositive. This entry is derived from a study of persistence of HIV-infected CD4 T cells. Looking at the study overall: A median of approximately eight years of suppressive ART preceded sampling.

Losses at the gene ends were 6 bases for V and 4 bases for J; bases not matched to a gene: 5. This CDR3 spans 14 amino acids. CDR1 and CDR2 (germline): LNHNV, YYDKDF (reference sequence). Regarding the study as a whole: Degenerate expanded CDR3beta sequences were enriched among CMV- and Gag-responding cells.

Sequencing used immunoSEQ version 4 in survey mode. TCRdb's table, derived via immunoSEQ multiplex PCR, lists solely in-frame clones and lacks some. The sample carries approximately 39,000 clones, 82% recorded once. Specimen: cultured CD4+ T cells from PBMCs, collected from a patient who received antiretroviral therapy. V is TRBV15 and J is TRBJ1-1, with TRBD1 identical over 10 bases. The TCR was taken from an adult with HIV. The donor label of this sample is uncertain. For the CDR3, the DNA is TGTGCCACCAGTTCGGACAGGGGGGGCACTGAAGCTTTCTTT. Amino acids: CATSSDRGGTEAFF.